This passage covers 19 T cell receptor beta chains from one sample sequenced in a study of blood T cell repertoires in COVID-19. Some clones are missing from TCRdb's copy, which holds only in-frame ones; the method was immunoSEQ multiplex PCR. The sample yields around 20,000 clones, approximately 86% seen once. Source material: peripheral blood. All receptors come from a man aged 70-80 years with acute or convalescent COVID-19.

V usage is TRBV28 and J usage is TRBJ1-5; maybe TRBD1 (5 bases). In germline, CDR1 is MDHEN, CDR2 SYDVKM. Trimming removed 3 bases at V and 3 bases at J, with 9 bases between. This CDR3 contains 14 residues. CDR3 sequence reads: CASSLVDNNQPQHF. The CDR3 coding sequence is TGTGCCAGCAGTTTGGTGGACAACAATCAGCCCCAGCATTTT. Filled out from reference TRBV28 and TRBJ1-5, the complete variable domain reads DVKVTQSSRYLVKRTGEKVFLECVQDMDHENMFWYRQDPGLGLRLIYFSYDVKMKEKGDIPEGYSVSREKKERFSLILESASTNQTSMYLCASSLVDNNQPQHFGDGTRLSIL.

The rearrangement links TRBV18 to TRBJ2-5, with D possibly matching TRBD1 (5 bases). In germline, CDR1 is KGHSH, CDR2 LQKENI. The CDR3 contains 18 residues. V was trimmed by 3 bases and J by 5 bases, leaving 25 bases between them. The CDR3: CASSPPNSLTAPSETQYF. CDR3 in DNA: TGTGCCAGCTCACCTCCCAATTCATTGACAGCGCCAAGCGAGACCCAGTACTTC.

The genes are TRBV25-1 and TRBJ2-2, with D maybe TRBD2 (5 bases). Trimming left V 3 bases short and J 1 base short, with 12 bases between. Germline assignment: CDR1 MGHDK and CDR2 SYGVNS. This CDR3 region has 16 residues. The CDR3 nucleotides are TGTGCCAGCAGTGATACAGCGGAGAAGAACACCGGGGAGCTGTTTTTT. Translating gives CASSDTAEKNTGELFF.

The chain carries TRBV7-2 and TRBJ2-7; D possibly corresponds to TRBD2 (6 bases). Trimming removed 3 bases from V and 0 bases from J, with 15 bases in between. The germline gives CDR1 SGHTA, CDR2 FQGNSA. CDR3 length: 16 amino acids. The CDR3 sequence: CASSFLGGASSYEQYF. DNA for the CDR3: TGTGCCAGCAGCTTTCTCGGCGGGGCGAGCTCCTACGAGCAGTACTTC.

The chain links TRBV19 to TRBJ1-4, with D unclear. Germline V lookup: CDR1 LNHDA, CDR2 SQIVND (reference sequence). V shed 0 bases and J shed 3 bases, with 14 bases lying between them. This CDR3 region has 17 residues. The chain's CDR3 is CASSIDREKPANEKLFF. The DNA for the CDR3 is TGTGCCAGTAGTATAGATCGGGAGAAACCCGCTAATGAAAAACTGTTTTTT.

The rearrangement joins TRBV28 to TRBJ2-5, with TRBD2 matching 7 bases. The CDR3 loop spans 13 amino acids. Germline assignment: CDR1 MDHEN and CDR2 SYDVKM. The V segment lost 6 bases and the J segment 3 bases; nucleotides outside the gene matches: 4. The chain's CDR3 is CASSSGLEETQYF. The CDR3 DNA reads TGTGCCAGCAGCTCCGGACTAGAAGAGACCCAGTACTTC.

V usage is TRBV4-1 and J usage is TRBJ2-1, with 8 bases matching TRBD2. CDR3 length equals 17 residues. The junction had 11 bases not matched to a gene; V was cut back by 7 bases and J by 0 bases. The V gene's germline CDR1 is MGHRA and CDR2 YSYEKL. The CDR3 sequence is CASKPDNAGGSYNEQFF. Written as DNA, the CDR3 is TGCGCCAGCAAACCGGATAACGCGGGAGGCTCCTACAATGAGCAGTTCTTC.

The chain has TRBV4-3 and TRBJ1-1, with 7 bases that match TRBD1. Germline V lookup: CDR1 LGHNA, CDR2 YSLEER. This CDR3 comprises 13 residues. J gave up 3 bases and V 3 bases, and 1 base lay outside the gene matches. This CDR3 reads CASSQGTDTEAFF. CDR3 bases: TGCGCCAGCAGCCAGGGGACAGACACTGAAGCTTTCTTT.

The genes are TRBV18 and TRBJ1-1; D is uncertain. CDR1 and CDR2 from the germline V gene are KGHSH and LQKENI. The CDR3 is 15 amino acids. V was pared by 2 bases and J by 0 bases, with 10 bases between. The CDR3 region is CASSPNPVLNTEAFF. CDR3 DNA: TGTGCCAGCTCACCAAACCCGGTTCTGAACACTGAAGCTTTCTTT.

This clone came up once. The chain employs TRBV29-1 and TRBJ1-1; D is unresolved. The CDR3 contains 13 residues. CDR1 and CDR2 (germline): SQVTM, ANQGSEA. Trimming took off 7 bases at V and 0 bases at J, with 12 bases between the two ends. The CDR3 DNA sequence: TGCAGCGGCATCCGGGAATTGAACACTGAAGCTTTCTTT. Its translation: CSGIRELNTEAFF.

The chain joins TRBV19 to TRBJ1-5; no reliable D call. V lost 5 bases to trimming and J lost 1 base, with 15 bases between them. CDR3 length: 16 residues. Germline V gene data show CDR1 as LNHDA and CDR2 as SQIVND (reference sequence). In nucleotides, the CDR3 is TGTGCCAGTAGTTCGGGTCGTGGCGTCAGCAATCAGCCCCAGCATTTT. Translated: CASSSGRGVSNQPQHF.

The rearrangement uses TRBV3-1 (or the pseudogene TRBV3-2) and TRBJ1-1; perhaps TRBD1 as D (6 bases). Trimming shortened V by 2 bases and J by 6 bases, and 13 bases separated the two germline ends. Looked up from germline, CDR1 is LGHDT and CDR2 is YNNKEL (reference sequence). This CDR3 has 14 residues. The CDR3 protein is CASSQLTEGAEAFF. Written as DNA, the CDR3 is TGTGCCAGCAGCCAATTGACCGAGGGGGCTGAAGCTTTCTTT.

The chain carries TRBV4-2 and TRBJ1-5; D is perhaps TRBD1 (5 bases). V was cut by 0 bases and J by 6 bases, with 9 bases left in between. Germline CDR1 LGHNA, CDR2 YNFKEQ. The CDR3 runs 14 residues. This CDR3 is CASSQDRQGQPQHF. In nucleotides, the CDR3 is TGTGCCAGCAGCCAAGATCGGCAGGGTCAGCCCCAGCATTTT.

The V call is TRBV7-9, the J call TRBJ1-6; 7 bases map to TRBD1. V lost 4 bases, J lost 7 bases, and 7 bases stayed unmatched. Germline lookup yields CDR1 SEHNR and CDR2 FQNEAQ (reference sequence). The CDR3 spans 15 residues. The CDR3 DNA is TGTGCCAGCAGCTCACAGACAGGGCCCAATTCACCCCTCCACTTT. Translating gives CASSSQTGPNSPLHF.

This chain joins TRBV5-5 and TRBJ1-1; weak D call: TRBD1 (6 bases). The V end lost 0 bases, the J end lost 0 bases, and 9 bases lay between the germline ends. The CDR3 spans 15 residues. The germline CDR1 and CDR2 sequences are SGHKS and YYEKEE (reference sequence). This chain's CDR3 is CASSLDRVVNTEAFF. CDR3 sequence (DNA): TGTGCCAGCAGCTTGGACAGGGTTGTGAACACTGAAGCTTTCTTT.

This clone appeared a single time. The rearrangement links TRBV2 to TRBJ1-5, with D maybe TRBD1 (5 bases). Germline loops: CDR1 SNHLY, CDR2 FYNNEI. The germline V and J ends were trimmed by 4 bases and 5 bases, with 12 bases remaining between them. This CDR3 has 14 residues. DNA for the CDR3: TGTGCCAGCAGTGCAGGGTTTGGGGATCAGCCCCAGCATTTT. It is translated as CASSAGFGDQPQHF.

V usage is TRBV7-3 and J usage is TRBJ2-1, with 7 bases identical to TRBD1. Looked up from germline, CDR1 is SGHTA and CDR2 is FQGTGA. The trim removed 4 bases at V and 4 bases at J, leaving 4 bases unmatched. The CDR3 contains 14 residues. The CDR3 nucleotides are TGTGCCAGCAGCTCTCCGGGACAGTACAATGAGCAGTTCTTC. Translating gives CASSSPGQYNEQFF. Using reference TRBV7-3 and TRBJ2-1 for the parts outside the CDR3, the full variable domain is GAGVSQTPSNKVTEKGKYVELRCDPISGHTALYWYRQSLGQGPEFLIYFQGTGAADDSGLPNDRFFAVRPEGSVSTLKIQRTERGDSAVYLCASSSPGQYNEQFFGPGTRLTVL.

This clone was counted a single time. The chain couples TRBV18 to TRBJ2-2; tentatively, D is TRBD1 (5 bases). Germline CDR1 and CDR2: KGHSH and LQKENI. V lost 2 bases to trimming and J lost 2 bases, with 12 bases between them. This CDR3 is built from 16 residues. CDR3: CASSPVSTVNTGELFF. CDR3 bases: TGTGCCAGCTCACCAGTTTCGACAGTAAACACCGGGGAGCTGTTTTTT.

The chain has TRBV7-9 and TRBJ1-3; no firm D call. V was clipped by 1 base and J by 0 bases, with 7 bases between them. The germline V gene encodes CDR1 SEHNR and CDR2 FQNEAQ (reference sequence). The CDR3 consists of 15 residues. Here the CDR3 DNA reads TGTGCCAGCAGCTTAGGGGCAGCCTCTGGAAACACCATATATTTT. Amino acids: CASSLGAASGNTIYF.